This entry concerns a single T cell receptor beta chain. Its specificity is unknown. J lost 0 bases, V lost 3 bases, and 3 bases had no gene match. CDR1 and CDR2 (germline): SEHNR, FQNEAQ (reference sequence). There are 17 residues in the CDR3. This specimen belongs to a study of cytomegalovirus exposure and HLA in healthy donors. Turning to the study itself: In an early release, HLA-typed donors contributed tens of millions of unique TCR sequences. General study points: Cytomegalovirus status was reportedly diagnosed by the classifier with high sensitivity and specificity. The study listed approximately 160 cytomegalovirus-associated TCR beta chains.

Both 60 Vbeta primers and 13 Jbeta primers went into the PCR. Method: immunoSEQ multiplex PCR; TCRdb's copy keeps in-frame clones and lacks some. This repertoire includes fewer than 30,000 clones. This TCR was sampled from a man aged 25 to 45 in good health and CMV-seronegative. V usage is TRBV7-9 and J usage is TRBJ2-6, with TRBD2 identical over 9 bases. Sequencing used PBMCs. The CDR3 sequence: CASSLLAGISGANVLTF. For the CDR3, the DNA is TGTGCCAGCAGCTTGCTAGCGGGGATCTCTGGGGCCAACGTCCTGACTTTC.